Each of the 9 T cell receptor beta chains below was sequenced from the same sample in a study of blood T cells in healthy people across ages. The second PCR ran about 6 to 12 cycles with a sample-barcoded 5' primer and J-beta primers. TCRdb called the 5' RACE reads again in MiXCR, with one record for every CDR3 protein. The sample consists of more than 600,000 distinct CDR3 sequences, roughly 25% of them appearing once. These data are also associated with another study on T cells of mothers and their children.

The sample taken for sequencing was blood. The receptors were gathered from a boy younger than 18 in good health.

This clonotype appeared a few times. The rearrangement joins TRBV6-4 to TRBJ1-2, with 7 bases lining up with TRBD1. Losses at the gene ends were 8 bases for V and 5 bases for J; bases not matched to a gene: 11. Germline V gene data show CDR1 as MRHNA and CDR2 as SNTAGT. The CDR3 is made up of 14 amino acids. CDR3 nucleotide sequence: TGTGCCAGCTCTAAACAGGGGCTGAAATATGGCTACACCTTC. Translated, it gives CASSKQGLKYGYTF.

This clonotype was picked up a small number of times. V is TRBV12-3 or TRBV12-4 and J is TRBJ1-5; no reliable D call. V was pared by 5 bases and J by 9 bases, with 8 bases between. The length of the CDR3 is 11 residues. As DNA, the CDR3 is TGTGCCAGCAGTGAAAATGGGCCCCAGCATTTT. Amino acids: CASSENGPQHF.

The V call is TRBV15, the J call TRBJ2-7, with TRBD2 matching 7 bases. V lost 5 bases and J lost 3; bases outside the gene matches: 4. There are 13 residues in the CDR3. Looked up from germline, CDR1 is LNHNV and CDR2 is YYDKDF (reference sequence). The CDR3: CATSDPSGYEQYF. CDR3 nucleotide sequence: TGTGCCACCAGCGATCCTAGCGGCTACGAGCAGTACTTC. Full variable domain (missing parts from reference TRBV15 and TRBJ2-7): DAMVIQNPRYQVTQFGKPVTLSCSQTLNHNVMYWYQQKSSQAPKLLFHYYDKDFNNEADTPDNFQSRRPNTSFCFLDIRSPGLGDTAMYLCATSDPSGYEQYFGPGTRLTVT.

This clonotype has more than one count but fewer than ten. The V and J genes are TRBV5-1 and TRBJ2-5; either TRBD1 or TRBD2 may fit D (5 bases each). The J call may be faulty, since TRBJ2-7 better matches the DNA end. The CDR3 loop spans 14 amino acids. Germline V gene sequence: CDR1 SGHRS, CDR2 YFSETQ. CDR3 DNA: TGCGCCAGCAGCTTGGAACCTCGAGGGGACGAGCAGTACTTC. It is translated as CASSLEPRGDEQYF.

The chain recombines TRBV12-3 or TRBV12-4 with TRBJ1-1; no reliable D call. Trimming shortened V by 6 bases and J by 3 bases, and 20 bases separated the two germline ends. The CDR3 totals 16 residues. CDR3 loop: CASSQESYRRYTEAFF. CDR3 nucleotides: TGTGCCAGCAGCCAAGAATCATATAGGAGGTACACTGAAGCTTTCTTT.

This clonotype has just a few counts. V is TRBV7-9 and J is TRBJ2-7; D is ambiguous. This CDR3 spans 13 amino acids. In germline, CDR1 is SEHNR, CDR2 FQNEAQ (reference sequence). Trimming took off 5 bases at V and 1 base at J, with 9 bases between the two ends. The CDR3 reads CASSPQLSYEQYF. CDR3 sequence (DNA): TGTGCCAGCAGCCCTCAACTGTCCTACGAGCAGTACTTC. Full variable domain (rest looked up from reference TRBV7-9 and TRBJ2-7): DTGVSQNPRHKITKRGQNVTFRCDPISEHNRLYWYRQTLGQGPEFLTYFQNEAQLEKSRLLSDRFSAERPKGSFSTLEIQRTEQGDSAMYLCASSPQLSYEQYFGPGTRLTVT.

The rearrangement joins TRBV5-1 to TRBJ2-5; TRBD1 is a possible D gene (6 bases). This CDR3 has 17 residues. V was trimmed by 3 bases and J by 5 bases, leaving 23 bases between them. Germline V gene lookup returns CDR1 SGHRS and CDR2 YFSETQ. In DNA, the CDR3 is TGCGCCAGCAGCTCGCTCCGGACCAACAGGGCCCGGGAGACCCAGTACTTC. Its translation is CASSSLRTNRARETQYF.

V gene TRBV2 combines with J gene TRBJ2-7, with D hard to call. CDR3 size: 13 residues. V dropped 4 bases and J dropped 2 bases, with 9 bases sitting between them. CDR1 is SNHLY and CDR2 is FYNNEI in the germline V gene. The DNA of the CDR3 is TGTGCCAGCAGTGGGCAGGTACCCTACGAGCAGTACTTC. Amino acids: CASSGQVPYEQYF.

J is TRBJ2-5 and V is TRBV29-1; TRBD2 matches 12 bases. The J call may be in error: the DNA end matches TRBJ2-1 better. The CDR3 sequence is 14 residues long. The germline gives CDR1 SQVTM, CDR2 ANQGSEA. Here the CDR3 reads CSAGLAGRGNEQFF. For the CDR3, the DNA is TGCAGCGCCGGACTAGCGGGACGTGGCAATGAGCAGTTCTTC.